A single TCR beta chain is shown here with its context. No antigen is known for it. This sample was taken from a study of cytomegalovirus exposure and HLA in healthy donors. Findings and limits, study-wide: The classifier reportedly diagnosed cytomegalovirus status with high specificity and sensitivity.

The primer mix had 60 Vbeta and 13 Jbeta primers. Some clones are missing from TCRdb's copy, which holds only in-frame ones; the method was immunoSEQ multiplex PCR. The sample lists roughly 160,000 clones, 85% occurring once. This receptor was identified in a boy aged 2-9 years in good health and CMV-seronegative. Sequencing input: PBMCs.

CDR3 amino acids: CASSLGPLGVLAEAFF. The DNA for the CDR3 is TGTGCCAGCAGTTTAGGCCCTTTAGGGGTTCTCGCTGAAGCTTTCTTT. V usage is TRBV28 and J usage is TRBJ1-1; maybe TRBD1 (5 bases). With 2 bases removed from V and 6 bases from J, the gap between germline ends came to 19 bases. The CDR3 length is 16 residues. The germline V gene has CDR1 MDHEN and CDR2 SYDVKM.